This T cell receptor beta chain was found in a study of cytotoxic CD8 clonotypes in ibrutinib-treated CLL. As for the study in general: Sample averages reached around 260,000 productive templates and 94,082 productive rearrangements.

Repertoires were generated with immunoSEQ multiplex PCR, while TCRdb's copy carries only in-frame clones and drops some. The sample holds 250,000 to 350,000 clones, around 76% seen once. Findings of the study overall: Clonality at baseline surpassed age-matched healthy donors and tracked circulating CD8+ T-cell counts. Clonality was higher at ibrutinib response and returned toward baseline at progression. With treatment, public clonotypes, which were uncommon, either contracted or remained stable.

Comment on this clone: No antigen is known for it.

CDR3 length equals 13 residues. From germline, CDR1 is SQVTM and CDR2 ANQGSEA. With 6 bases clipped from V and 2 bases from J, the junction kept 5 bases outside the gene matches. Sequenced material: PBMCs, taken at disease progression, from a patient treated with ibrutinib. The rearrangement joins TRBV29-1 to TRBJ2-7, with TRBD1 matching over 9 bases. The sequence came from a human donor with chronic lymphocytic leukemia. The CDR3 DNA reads TGCAGCGTCGGTGGACAGGGGCCCTACGAGCAGTACTTC. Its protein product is CSVGGQGPYEQYF.